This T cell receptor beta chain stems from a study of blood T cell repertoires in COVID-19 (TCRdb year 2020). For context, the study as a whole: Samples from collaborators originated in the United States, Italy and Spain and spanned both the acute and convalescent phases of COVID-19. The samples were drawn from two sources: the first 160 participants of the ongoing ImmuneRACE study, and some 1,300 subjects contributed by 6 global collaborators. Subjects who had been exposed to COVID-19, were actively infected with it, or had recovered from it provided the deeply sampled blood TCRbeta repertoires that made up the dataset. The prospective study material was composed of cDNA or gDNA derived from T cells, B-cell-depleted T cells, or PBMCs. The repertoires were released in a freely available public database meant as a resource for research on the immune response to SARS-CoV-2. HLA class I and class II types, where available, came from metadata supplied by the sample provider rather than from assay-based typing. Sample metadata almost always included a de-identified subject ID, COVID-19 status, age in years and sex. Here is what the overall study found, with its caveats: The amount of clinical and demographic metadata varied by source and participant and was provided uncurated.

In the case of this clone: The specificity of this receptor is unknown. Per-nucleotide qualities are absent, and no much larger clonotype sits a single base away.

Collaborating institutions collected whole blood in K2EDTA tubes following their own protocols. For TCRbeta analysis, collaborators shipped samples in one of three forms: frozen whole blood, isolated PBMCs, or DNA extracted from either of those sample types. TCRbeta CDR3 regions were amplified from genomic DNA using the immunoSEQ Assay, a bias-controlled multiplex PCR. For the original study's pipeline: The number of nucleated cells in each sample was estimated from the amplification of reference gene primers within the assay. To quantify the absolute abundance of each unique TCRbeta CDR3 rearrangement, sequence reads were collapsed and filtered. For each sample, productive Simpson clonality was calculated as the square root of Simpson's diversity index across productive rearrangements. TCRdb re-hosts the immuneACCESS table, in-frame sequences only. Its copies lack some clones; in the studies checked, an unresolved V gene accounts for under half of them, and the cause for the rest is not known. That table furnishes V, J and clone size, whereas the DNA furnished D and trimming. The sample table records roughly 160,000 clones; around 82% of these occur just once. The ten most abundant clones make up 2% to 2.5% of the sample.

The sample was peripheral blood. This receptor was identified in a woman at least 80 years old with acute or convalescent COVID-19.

The CDR3 is CASSHPGGVANEQFF. At the DNA level, the sequence is TGTGCCAGCAGCCACCCGGGCGGGGTGGCCAATGAGCAGTTCTTC. Recombination linked TRBV5-4 to TRBJ2-1, and perhaps TRBD2 as D gene, on 6 matching bases. Reading from cysteine to phenylalanine, the CDR3 counts 15 amino acids. The sequence is cut down to CDR3 DNA, 45 bases in frame from base 1. The trim is 4 bases for V and 6 bases for J, with a gap of 17 bases between the germline ends. Per the germline V gene (reference sequence), SGHNT is the CDR1 and YYREEE is the CDR2.